This is a list of T cell receptor beta chains from one sample in a study of CD8+ T cells in alopecia areata. Assay used: immunoSEQ multiplex PCR; TCRdb lists only in-frame clones, some missing. The sample carries 150,000 to 250,000 clones, about three fifths recorded once. Here the sequenced sample was CD4+ T cells sorted from blood, taken at week 4, from a patient treated with tofacitinib. Receptor source: a human donor with alopecia areata. The CDR3 runs from the conserved cysteine through the conserved F or W. D genes are given only for firm matches. Expanded clones are given a class, and other clones once, few, many or no size at all.

TRBJ1-6,.,TRBD1,TRBV7-9,TGTGCCAGCAGCTTAGCCTTGGGGACAGGTCGGAATTCACCCCTCCACTTT,CASSLALGTGRNSPLHF
TRBJ2-7,.,TRBD1,TRBV5-4,TGTGCCAGCAGCCTCGAGGGGACAGGGGCCTACGAGCAGTACTTC,CASSLEGTGAYEQYF
TRBJ1-1,once,TRBD1,TRBV7-2,TGTGCCAGCAGCCCTGACAGGGTCGGCGCTAACACTGAAGCTTTCTTT,CASSPDRVGANTEAFF
TRBJ1-5,.,.,TRBV27,TGTGCCAGCAGTTCTGGATACCAGCCCCAGCATTTT,CASSSGYQPQHF
TRBJ2-7,.,TRBD1,TRBV5-6,TGTGCCAGCAGCTTGGTGGCAGGGGGCAACGAGCAGTACTTC,CASSLVAGGNEQYF
TRBJ1-5,.,TRBD1,TRBV10-3,TGTGCCATCAGCTCTTCGACAGGGGTTGGGCAGCCCCAGCATTTT,CAISSSTGVGQPQHF
TRBJ1-5,.,TRBD1,TRBV2,TGTGCCAGCAGTGGACAGGGGGATCAGCCCCAGCATTTT,CASSGQGDQPQHF
TRBJ1-1,once,.,TRBV2,TGTGCCAGCAACTCGGACGGATCGAACACTGAAGCTTTCTTT,CASNSDGSNTEAFF
TRBJ2-2,few,.,TRBV29-1,TGCAGCGCTTCCTTCCGACTAGTCTCTCCCGGGGAGCTGTTTTTT,CSASFRLVSPGELFF
TRBJ1-1,few,.,TRBV30,TGTGCCTGGGCGAAAAGGAACACTGAAGCTTTCTTT,CAWAKRNTEAFF
TRBJ2-7,few,TRBD2,TRBV10-3,TGTGCCATCGGTGGACGGGGGGGGCTCGAGCAGTACTTC,CAIGGRGGLEQYF
TRBJ2-7,few,TRBD1,TRBV6-5,TGTGCCAGCAGCCGCGGGACAGGCTCCTACGAGCAGTACTTC,CASSRGTGSYEQYF
TRBJ1-1,few,.,TRBV30,TGTGCCTGGAGTACAGGGCCGAACACTGAAGCTTTCTTT,CAWSTGPNTEAFF
TRBJ1-5,few,TRBD1,TRBV20-1,TGCAGTGCGCAAACAGGGGCGACCCAGCATTTT,CSAQTGATQHF
TRBJ1-2,.,.,TRBV29-1,TGCAGCGTTGAGACAGCTCGAAACTATGGCTACACCTTC,CSVETARNYGYTF
TRBJ2-4,.,TRBD2,TRBV5-4,TGTGCCAGCAGCCACTCGAGCGGGGGAGGCGGAAACATTCAGTACTTC,CASSHSSGGGGNIQYF
TRBJ2-5,.,.,TRBV5-1,TGCGCCAGCAGCTTGGCCCGGAAAGAGACCCAGTACTTC,CASSLARKETQYF
TRBJ2-5,.,.,TRBV4-2,TGTGCCAGCAGCCAAGATGGAGGGGATCGGGAGACCCAGTACTTC,CASSQDGGDRETQYF
TRBJ1-2,.,.,TRBV25-1,TGTGCCAGCAGCTACTTCGAAGGCTACACCTTC,CASSYFEGYTF
TRBJ1-5,.,.,TRBV7-8,TGTGCCAGCAGCCCCACCCGGACAGCGAATCAGCCCCAGCATTTT,CASSPTRTANQPQHF
TRBJ2-3,few,.,TRBV11-2,TGTGCCAGCAGCTCACCTCGACTGGGGGATACGCAGTATTTT,CASSSPRLGDTQYF
TRBJ2-7,.,TRBD1,TRBV19,TGTGCCAGTAGTATCGGACAGGGACGGGACGAGCAGTACTTC,CASSIGQGRDEQYF
TRBJ1-5,.,.,TRBV28,TGTGCCAGCAGTTTGGAGGATCGGCCCCAGCATTTT,CASSLEDRPQHF
TRBJ1-1,once,.,TRBV30,TGTGCCTGGAGACGCGGGGCAGGGGCCCTGAACACTGAAGCTTTCTTT,CAWRRGAGALNTEAFF
TRBJ2-1,few,.,TRBV11-2,TGTGCCAGCAGAGAACTGTCTCAGAACAATGAGCAGTTCTTC,CASRELSQNNEQFF
TRBJ2-3,few,.,TRBV30,TGTGCCTGGAGTGTGGGCAACACAGATACGCAGTATTTT,CAWSVGNTDTQYF
TRBJ1-2,.,.,TRBV4-1,TGCGCCAGCAGCCAAGTATTACGTCGGGGCGGGAACTATGGCTACACCTTC,CASSQVLRRGGNYGYTF